The clone carrying this TCR beta chain was seen many times. This sample is part of a study of neurological immune-mediated disorders. This CDR3 comprises 12 residues. The ends were cut back, 2 bases at V and 6 bases at J, with 5 bases in the middle. In every sequencing run, more than 160 million TCR-beta sequences were generated from 15-18 subjects. TCRdb fed the 5' RACE reads into MiXCR, producing one record per CDR3 protein. The data contain about 59,000 distinct CDR3 sequences, 24% of them singletons. Time point defined: technical triplicate 2. This clonotype originated in a man in his sixties with HTLV-1-associated myelopathy (HAM/TSP). The sample consisted of PBMCs. The chain uses TRBV12-3 or TRBV12-4 and TRBJ1-5; D gene unclear. The CDR3 nucleotides read TGTGCCAGCAGTTTAACTGCTCAGCCCCAGCATTTT. It yields the protein CASSLTAQPQHF.